The entry below describes one T cell receptor (beta chain). The data derive from a study of blood T cell repertoires in COVID-19. Measured with immunoSEQ multiplex PCR; TCRdb has only the in-frame clones, and not every one. The sample lists 300,000 to 350,000 clones; about 90% were seen once. The germline V gene encodes CDR1 SGHRS and CDR2 YFSETQ. V lost 0 bases and J lost 0, with 16 bases in between. The CDR3 has 19 residues. This TCR derives from a man younger than 40 who had recovered from COVID-19. The sample consisted of PBMCs or T cells enriched from blood (not recorded which). The chain is built from TRBV5-1 and TRBJ1-6; D not certain. CDR3 DNA: TGCGCCAGCAGCTTGGACGCGGGCAGTAGCATCTCCTATAATTCACCCCTCCACTTT. It codes for CASSLDAGSSISYNSPLHF.